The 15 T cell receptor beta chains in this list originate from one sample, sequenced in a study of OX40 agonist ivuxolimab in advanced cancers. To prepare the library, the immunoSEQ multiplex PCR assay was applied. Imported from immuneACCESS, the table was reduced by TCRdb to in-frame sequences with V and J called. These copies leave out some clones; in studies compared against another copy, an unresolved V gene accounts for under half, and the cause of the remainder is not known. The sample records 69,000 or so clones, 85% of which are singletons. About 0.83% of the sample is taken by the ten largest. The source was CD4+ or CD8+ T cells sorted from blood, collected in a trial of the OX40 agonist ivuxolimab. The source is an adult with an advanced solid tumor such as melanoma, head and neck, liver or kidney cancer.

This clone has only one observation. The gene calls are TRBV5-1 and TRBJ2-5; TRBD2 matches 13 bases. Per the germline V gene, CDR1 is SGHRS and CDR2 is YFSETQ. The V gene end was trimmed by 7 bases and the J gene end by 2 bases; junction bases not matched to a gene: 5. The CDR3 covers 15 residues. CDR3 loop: CASRGLAGVQETQYF. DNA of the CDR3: TGCGCCAGCCGAGGACTAGCGGGGGTTCAAGAGACCCAGTACTTC.

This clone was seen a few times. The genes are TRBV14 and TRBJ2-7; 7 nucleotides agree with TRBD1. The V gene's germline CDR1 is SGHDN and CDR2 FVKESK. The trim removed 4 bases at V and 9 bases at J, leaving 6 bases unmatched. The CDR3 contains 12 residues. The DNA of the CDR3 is TGTGCCAGCAGCCCTAGACAGGGACGGCAGTACTTC. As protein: CASSPRQGRQYF. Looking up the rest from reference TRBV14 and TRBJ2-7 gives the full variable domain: EAGVTQFPSHSVIEKGQTVTLRCDPISGHDNLYWYRRVMGKEIKFLLHFVKESKQDESGMPNNRFLAERTGGTYSTLKVQPAELEDSGVYFCASSPRQGRQYFGPGTRLTVT.

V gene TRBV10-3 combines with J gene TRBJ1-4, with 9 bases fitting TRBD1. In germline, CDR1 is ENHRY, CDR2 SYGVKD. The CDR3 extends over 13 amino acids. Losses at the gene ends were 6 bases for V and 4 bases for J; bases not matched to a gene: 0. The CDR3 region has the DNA TGTGCCATCAGGGGACAGGGTAATGAAAAACTGTTTTTT. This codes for CAIRGQGNEKLFF.

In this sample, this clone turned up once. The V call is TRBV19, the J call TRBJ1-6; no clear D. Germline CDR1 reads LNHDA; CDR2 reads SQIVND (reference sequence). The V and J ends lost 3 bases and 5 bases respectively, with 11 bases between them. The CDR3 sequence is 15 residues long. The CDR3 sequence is CASSIKQVNNSPLHF. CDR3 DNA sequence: TGTGCCAGTAGTATTAAGCAGGTGAATAATTCACCCCTCCACTTT.

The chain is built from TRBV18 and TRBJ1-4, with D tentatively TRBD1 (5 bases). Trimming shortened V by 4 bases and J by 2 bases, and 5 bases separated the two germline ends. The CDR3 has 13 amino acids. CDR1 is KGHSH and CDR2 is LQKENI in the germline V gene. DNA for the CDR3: TGTGCCAGCTCACGGGACACTAATGAAAAACTGTTTTTT. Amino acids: CASSRDTNEKLFF.

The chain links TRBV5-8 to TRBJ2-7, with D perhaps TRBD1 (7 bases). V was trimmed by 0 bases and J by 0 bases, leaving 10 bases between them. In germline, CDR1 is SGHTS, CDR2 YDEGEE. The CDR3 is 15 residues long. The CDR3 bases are TGTGCCAGCAGCTTGGGTCAGGGGGGCTCCTACGAGCAGTACTTC. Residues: CASSLGQGGSYEQYF.

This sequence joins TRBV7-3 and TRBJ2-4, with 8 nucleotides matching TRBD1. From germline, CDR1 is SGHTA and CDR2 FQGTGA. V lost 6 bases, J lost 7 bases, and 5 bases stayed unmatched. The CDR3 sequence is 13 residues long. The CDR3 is CASSSGQGNIQYF. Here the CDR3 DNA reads TGTGCCAGCAGTTCCGGACAGGGTAACATTCAGTACTTC.

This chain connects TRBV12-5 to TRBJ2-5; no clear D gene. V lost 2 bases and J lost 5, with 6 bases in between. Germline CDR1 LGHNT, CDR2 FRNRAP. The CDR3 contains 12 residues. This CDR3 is CASGLSRETQYF. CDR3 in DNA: TGTGCTAGTGGTTTGAGCCGCGAGACCCAGTACTTC.

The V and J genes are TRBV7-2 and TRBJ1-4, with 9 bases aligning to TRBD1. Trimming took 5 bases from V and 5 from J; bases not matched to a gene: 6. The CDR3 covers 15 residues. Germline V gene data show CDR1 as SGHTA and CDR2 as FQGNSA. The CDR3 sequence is CASSDGQGTNEKLFF. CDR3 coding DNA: TGTGCCAGCAGCGACGGACAGGGGACAAATGAAAAACTGTTTTTT. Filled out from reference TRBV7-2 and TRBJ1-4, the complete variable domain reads GAGVSQSPSNKVTEKGKDVELRCDPISGHTALYWYRQSLGQGLEFLIYFQGNSAPDKSGLPSDRFSAERTGGSVSTLTIQRTQQEDSAVYLCASSDGQGTNEKLFFGSGTQLSVL.

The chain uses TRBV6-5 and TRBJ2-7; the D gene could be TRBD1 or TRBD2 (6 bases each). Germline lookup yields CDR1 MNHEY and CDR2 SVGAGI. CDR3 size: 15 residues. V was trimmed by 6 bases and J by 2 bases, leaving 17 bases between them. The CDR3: CASSPDLGGAYEQYF. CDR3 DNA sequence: TGTGCCAGCAGCCCAGACCTCGGGGGCGCCTACGAGCAGTACTTC.

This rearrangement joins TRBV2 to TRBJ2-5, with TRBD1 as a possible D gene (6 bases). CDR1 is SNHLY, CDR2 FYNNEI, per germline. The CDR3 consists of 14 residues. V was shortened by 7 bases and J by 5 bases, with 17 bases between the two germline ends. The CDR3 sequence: CASKKGERGETQYF. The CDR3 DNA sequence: TGTGCCAGCAAGAAGGGGGAAAGGGGGGAGACCCAGTACTTC.

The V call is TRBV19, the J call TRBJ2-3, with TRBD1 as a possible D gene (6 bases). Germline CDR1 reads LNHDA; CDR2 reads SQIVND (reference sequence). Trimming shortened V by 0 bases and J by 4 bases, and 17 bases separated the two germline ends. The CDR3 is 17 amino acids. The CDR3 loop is CASSIERRGGWADTQYF. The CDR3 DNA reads TGTGCCAGTAGTATAGAGCGCAGGGGTGGGTGGGCAGATACGCAGTATTTT.

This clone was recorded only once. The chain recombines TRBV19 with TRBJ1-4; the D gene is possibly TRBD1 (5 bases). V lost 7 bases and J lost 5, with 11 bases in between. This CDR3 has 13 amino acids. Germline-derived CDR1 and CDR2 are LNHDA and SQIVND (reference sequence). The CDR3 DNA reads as TGTGCCAGTAACGGCAGGGCAAATGAAAAACTGTTTTTT. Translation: CASNGRANEKLFF.

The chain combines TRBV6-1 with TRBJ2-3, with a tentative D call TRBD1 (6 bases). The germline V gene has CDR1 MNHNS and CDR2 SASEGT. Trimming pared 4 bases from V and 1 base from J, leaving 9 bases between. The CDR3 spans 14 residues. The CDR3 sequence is CASSGRQGTDTQYF. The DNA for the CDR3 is TGTGCCAGCAGTGGTAGACAGGGCACAGATACGCAGTATTTT.

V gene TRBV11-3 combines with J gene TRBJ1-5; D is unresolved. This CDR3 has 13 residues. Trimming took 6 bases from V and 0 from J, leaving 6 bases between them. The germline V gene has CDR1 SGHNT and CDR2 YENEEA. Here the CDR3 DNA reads TGTGCCAGCAGGGCCGATAGCAATCAGCCCCAGCATTTT. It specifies CASRADSNQPQHF.